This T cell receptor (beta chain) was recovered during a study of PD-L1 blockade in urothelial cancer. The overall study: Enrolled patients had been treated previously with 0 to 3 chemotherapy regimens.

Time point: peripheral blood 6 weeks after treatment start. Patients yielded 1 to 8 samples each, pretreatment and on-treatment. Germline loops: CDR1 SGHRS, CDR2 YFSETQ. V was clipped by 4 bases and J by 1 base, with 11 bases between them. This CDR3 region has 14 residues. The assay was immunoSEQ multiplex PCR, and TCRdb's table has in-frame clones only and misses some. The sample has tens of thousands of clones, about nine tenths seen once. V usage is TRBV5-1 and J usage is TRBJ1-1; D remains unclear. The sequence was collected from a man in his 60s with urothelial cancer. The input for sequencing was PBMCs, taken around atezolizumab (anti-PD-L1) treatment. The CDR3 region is CASSRTGENTEAFF. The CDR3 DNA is TGCGCCAGCAGCAGAACCGGTGAGAACACTGAAGCTTTCTTT.